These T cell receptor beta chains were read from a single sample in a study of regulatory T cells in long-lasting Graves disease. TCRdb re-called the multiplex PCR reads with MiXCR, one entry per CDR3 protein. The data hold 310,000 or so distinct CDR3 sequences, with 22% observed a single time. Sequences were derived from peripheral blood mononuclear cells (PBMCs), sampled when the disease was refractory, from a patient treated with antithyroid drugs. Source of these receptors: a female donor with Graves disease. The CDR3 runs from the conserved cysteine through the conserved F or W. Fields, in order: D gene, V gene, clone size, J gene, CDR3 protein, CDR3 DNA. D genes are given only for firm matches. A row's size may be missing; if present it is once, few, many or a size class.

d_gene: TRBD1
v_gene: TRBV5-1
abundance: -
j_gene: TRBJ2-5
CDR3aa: CASSSQGDSWETQYF
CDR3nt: TGCGCCAGCAGCTCACAGGGGGACTCGTGGGAGACCCAGTACTTC

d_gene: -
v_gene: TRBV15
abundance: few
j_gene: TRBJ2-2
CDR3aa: CATSREGLRAGELFF
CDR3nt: TGTGCCACCAGCAGAGAGGGGTTGAGGGCCGGGGAGCTGTTTTTT

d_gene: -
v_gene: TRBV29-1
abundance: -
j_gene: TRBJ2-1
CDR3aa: CSVTDLVPTSNYNEQFF
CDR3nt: TGCAGCGTAACGGATTTGGTCCCCACTTCAAATTACAATGAGCAGTTCTTC

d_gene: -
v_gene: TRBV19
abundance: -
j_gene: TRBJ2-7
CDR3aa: CASSVRRSYEQYF
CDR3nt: TGTGCCAGTAGTGTCAGGCGCTCCTACGAGCAGTACTTC

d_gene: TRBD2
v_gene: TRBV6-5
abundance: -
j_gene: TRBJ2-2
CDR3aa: CASSLLAGGGTGELFF
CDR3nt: TGTGCCAGCAGTTTACTAGCGGGAGGTGGGACCGGGGAGCTGTTTTTT

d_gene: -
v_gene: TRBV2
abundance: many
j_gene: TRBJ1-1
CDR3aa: CASSAPPGHTEAFF
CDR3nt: TGTGCCAGCAGTGCCCCCCCGGGACACACTGAAGCTTTCTTT

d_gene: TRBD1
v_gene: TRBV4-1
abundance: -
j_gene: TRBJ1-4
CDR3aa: CASSRTGGPNEKLFF
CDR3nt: TGCGCCAGCAGCCGGACAGGAGGACCTAATGAAAAACTGTTTTTT

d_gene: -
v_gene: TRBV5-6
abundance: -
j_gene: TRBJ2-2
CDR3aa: CARVLTKNTGELFF
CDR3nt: TGTGCCAGGGTACTAACCAAGAACACCGGGGAGCTGTTTTTT

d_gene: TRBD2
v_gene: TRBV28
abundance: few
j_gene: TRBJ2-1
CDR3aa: CASSPPGLAGDKGEQFF
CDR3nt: TGTGCCAGCAGCCCCCCGGGACTAGCGGGAGACAAGGGTGAGCAGTTCTTC

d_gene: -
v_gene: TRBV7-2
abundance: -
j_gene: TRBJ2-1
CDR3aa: CVSSLDGSSYNEQFF
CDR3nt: TGTGTCAGCAGCTTAGACGGGAGCTCCTACAATGAGCAGTTCTTC

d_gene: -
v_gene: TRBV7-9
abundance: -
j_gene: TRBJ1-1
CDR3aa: CASSLLEAFF
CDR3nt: TGTGCCAGCAGCTTACTGGAAGCTTTCTTT

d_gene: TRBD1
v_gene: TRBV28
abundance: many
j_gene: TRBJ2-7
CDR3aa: CASSFPIPGQGSYEQYF
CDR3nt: TGTGCCAGCAGTTTCCCCATACCGGGACAGGGTTCCTACGAGCAGTACTTC

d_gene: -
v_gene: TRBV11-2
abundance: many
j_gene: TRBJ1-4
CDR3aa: CASSWRQNEKLFF
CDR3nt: TGTGCCAGCAGCTGGCGACAGAATGAAAAACTGTTTTTT

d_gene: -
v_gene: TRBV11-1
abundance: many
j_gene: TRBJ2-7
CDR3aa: CASSLTSHEQYF
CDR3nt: TGTGCCAGCAGTTTAACCAGCCACGAGCAGTACTTC

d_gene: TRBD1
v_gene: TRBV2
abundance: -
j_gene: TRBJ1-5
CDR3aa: CASRTYRGLNQPQHF
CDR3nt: TGTGCCAGCAGGACATACAGGGGGCTGAATCAGCCCCAGCATTTT

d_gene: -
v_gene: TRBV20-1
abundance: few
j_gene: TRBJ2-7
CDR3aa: CSASSGRAYEQYF
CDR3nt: TGCAGTGCTAGTAGTGGGAGAGCCTACGAGCAGTACTTC

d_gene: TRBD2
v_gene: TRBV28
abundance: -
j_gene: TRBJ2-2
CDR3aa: CASSLGEGWTGELFF
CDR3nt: TGTGCCAGCAGTTTAGGGGAGGGATGGACCGGGGAGCTGTTTTTT

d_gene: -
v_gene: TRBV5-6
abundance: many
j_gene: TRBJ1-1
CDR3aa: CASSFYGGGDAFF
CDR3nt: TGTGCCAGCAGCTTTTACGGGGGCGGTGATGCTTTCTTT

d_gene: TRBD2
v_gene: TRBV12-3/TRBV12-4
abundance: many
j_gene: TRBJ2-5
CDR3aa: CASKRLAGWETQYF
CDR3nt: TGTGCCAGCAAGAGGCTAGCGGGTTGGGAGACCCAGTACTTC

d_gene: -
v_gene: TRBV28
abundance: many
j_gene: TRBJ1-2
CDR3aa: CASSVAGGLGYTF
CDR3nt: TGTGCCAGCAGTGTGGCTGGGGGGCTTGGCTACACCTTC

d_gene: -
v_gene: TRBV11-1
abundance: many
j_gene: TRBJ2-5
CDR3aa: CASSSQDWETQYF
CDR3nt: TGTGCCAGCAGTTCCCAGGATTGGGAGACCCAGTACTTC

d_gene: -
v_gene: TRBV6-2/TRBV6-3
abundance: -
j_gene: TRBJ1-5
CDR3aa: CASGTESGIQPQHF
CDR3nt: TGTGCCAGCGGTACAGAGAGTGGGATTCAGCCCCAGCATTTT

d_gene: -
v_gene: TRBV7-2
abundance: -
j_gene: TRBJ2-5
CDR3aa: CASSSRLRQETQYF
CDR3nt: TGTGCCAGCAGCTCCCGACTGAGGCAAGAGACCCAGTACTTC

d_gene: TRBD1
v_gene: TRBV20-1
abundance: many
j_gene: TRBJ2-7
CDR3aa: CSARDRSKSSDYEQYF
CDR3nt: TGCAGTGCTAGGGACAGGTCAAAATCCTCGGACTACGAGCAGTACTTC

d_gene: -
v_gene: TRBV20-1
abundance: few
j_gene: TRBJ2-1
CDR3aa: CSALRAQGWSYNEQFF
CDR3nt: TGCAGTGCTCTAAGGGCGCAGGGGTGGTCCTACAATGAGCAGTTCTTC

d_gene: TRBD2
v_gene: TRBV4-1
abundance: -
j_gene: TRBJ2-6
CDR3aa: CASRPGGLAGSGANVLTF
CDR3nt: TGCGCCAGCAGACCCGGGGGACTAGCGGGATCTGGGGCCAACGTCCTGACTTTC

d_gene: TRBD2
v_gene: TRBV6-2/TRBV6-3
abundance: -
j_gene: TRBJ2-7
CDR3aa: CASSSLGTSGYYEQYF
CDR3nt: TGTGCCAGCAGTTCCCTCGGGACTAGCGGGTACTACGAGCAGTACTTC

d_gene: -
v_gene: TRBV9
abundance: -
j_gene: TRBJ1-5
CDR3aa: CATGGKGERPQHF
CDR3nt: TGTGCCACCGGAGGGAAAGGGGAAAGGCCCCAGCATTTT

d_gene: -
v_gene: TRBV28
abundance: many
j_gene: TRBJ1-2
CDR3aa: CASSLGGANGYTF
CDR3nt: TGTGCCAGCAGTTTAGGAGGGGCCAATGGCTACACCTTC

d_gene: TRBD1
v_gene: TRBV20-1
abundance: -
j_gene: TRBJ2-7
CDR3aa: CSATLTGQTYEQYF
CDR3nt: TGCAGTGCAACGCTGACAGGGCAAACCTACGAGCAGTACTTC

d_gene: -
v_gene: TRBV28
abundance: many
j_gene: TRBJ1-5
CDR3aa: CASSLSLTGTSNQPQHF
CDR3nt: TGTGCCAGCAGTTTATCCCTGACAGGAACTAGCAATCAGCCCCAGCATTTT

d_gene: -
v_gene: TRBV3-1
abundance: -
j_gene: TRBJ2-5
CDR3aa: CASSQDLVGATQYF
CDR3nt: TGTGCCAGCAGCCAAGATCTTGTGGGAGCGACCCAGTACTTC

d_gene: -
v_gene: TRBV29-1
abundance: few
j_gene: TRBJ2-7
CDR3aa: CSVEVEEYEQYF
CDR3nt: TGCAGCGTTGAGGTCGAAGAATACGAGCAGTACTTC

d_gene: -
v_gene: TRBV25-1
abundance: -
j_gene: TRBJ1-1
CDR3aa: CVSSEGTEAFF
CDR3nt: TGTGTCAGCAGTGAGGGTACTGAAGCTTTCTTT

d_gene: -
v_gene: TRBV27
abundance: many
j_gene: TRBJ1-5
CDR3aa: CASGRTHNQPQHF
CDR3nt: TGTGCCAGCGGCAGGACTCACAATCAGCCCCAGCATTTT

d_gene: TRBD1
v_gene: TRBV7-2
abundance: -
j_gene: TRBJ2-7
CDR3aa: CASSLALDRGYEQYF
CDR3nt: TGTGCCAGCAGCTTAGCTCTTGACAGGGGATACGAGCAGTACTTC

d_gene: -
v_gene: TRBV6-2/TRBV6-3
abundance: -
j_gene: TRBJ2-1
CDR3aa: CASSYGSGNYNEQFF
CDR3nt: TGTGCCAGCAGTTACGGCTCAGGGAATTACAATGAGCAGTTCTTC

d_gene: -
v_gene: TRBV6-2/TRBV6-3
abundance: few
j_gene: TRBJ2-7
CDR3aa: CASSSSGVLYEQYF
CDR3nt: TGTGCCAGCAGTTCCTCGGGGGTTCTCTACGAGCAGTACTTC

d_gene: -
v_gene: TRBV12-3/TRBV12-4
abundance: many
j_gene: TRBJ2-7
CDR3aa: CASSTPPGGEQYF
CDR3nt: TGTGCCAGCAGTACTCCCCCCGGAGGCGAGCAGTACTTC

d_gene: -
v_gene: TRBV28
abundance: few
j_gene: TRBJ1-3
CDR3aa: CASRKQGSGNTIYF
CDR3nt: TGTGCCAGCAGAAAACAGGGATCTGGAAACACCATATATTTT

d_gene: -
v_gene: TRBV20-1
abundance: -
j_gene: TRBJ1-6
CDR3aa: CSANPLNLGPLHF
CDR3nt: TGCAGTGCTAACCCTCTAAACCTTGGACCCCTCCACTTT

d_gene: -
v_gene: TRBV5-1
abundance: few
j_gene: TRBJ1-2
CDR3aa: CASSLEGTNYGYTF
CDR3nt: TGCGCCAGCAGCTTGGAAGGAACTAACTATGGCTACACCTTC

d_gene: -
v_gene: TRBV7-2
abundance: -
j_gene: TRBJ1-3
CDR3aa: CASKGAGNTIYF
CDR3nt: TGTGCCAGCAAGGGGGCTGGAAACACCATATATTTT

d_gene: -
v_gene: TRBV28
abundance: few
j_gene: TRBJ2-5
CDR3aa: CASTEQETQYF
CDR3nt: TGTGCCAGCACTGAACAAGAGACCCAGTACTTC

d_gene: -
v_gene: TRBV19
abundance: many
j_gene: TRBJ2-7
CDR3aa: CASSPQLTGTENYEQYF
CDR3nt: TGTGCCAGTAGTCCTCAACTGACCGGGACGGAAAACTACGAGCAGTACTTC

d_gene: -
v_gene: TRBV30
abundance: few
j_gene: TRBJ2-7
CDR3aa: CAWSITAGEQYF
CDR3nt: TGTGCCTGGAGTATAACGGCCGGTGAGCAGTACTTC

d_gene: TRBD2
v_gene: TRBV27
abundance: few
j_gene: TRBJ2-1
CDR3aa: CASRGTSGFNEQFF
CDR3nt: TGTGCCAGCAGAGGGACTAGCGGTTTCAATGAGCAGTTCTTC

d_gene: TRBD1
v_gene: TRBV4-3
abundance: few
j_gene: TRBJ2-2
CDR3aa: CASSQEGTANTGELFF
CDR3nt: TGCGCCAGCAGCCAAGAGGGGACAGCGAACACCGGGGAGCTGTTTTTT

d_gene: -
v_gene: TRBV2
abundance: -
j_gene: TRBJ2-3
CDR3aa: CASSATGDTQYF
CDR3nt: TGTGCCAGCAGCGCGACGGGAGATACGCAGTATTTT

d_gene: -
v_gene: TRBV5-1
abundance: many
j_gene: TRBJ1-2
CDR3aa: CASSLRTANYGYTF
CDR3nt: TGCGCCAGCAGCCTCCGGACCGCTAACTATGGCTACACCTTC

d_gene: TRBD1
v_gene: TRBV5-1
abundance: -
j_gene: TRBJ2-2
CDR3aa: CASSLGQGITAGELFF
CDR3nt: TGCGCCAGCAGCTTGGGACAGGGTATTACGGCTGGGGAGCTGTTTTTT

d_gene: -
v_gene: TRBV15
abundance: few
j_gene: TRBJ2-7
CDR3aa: CATSRGLSYEQYF
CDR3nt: TGTGCCACCAGCAGAGGACTCTCCTACGAGCAGTACTTC

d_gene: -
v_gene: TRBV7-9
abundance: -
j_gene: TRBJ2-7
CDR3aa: CASAPGDAYTEQYF
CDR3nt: TGTGCCAGCGCTCCGGGCGACGCATACACCGAGCAGTACTTC

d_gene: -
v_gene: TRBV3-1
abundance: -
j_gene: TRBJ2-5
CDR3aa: CASSQELDRRQYF
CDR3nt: TGTGCCAGCAGCCAAGAATTGGACAGACGTCAGTACTTC

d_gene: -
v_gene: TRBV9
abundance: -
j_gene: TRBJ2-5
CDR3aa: CASSLKGGEETQYF
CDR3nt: TGTGCCAGCAGCTTAAAAGGCGGGGAAGAGACCCAGTACTTC